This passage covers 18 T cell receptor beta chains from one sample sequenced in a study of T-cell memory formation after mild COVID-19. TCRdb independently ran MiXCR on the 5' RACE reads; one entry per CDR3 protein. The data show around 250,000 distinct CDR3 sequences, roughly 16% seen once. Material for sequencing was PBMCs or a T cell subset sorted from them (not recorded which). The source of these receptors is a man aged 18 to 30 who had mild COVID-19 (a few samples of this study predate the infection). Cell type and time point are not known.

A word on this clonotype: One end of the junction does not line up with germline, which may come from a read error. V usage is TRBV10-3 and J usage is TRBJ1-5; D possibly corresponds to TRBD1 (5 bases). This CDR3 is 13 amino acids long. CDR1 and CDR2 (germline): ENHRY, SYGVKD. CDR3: CANSDGGGQPQHF. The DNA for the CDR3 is TGTGCCAACAGTGATGGCGGGGGTCAGCCCCAGCATTTT.

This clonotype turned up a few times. The CDR3 DNA follows: TGTGCCAGCAGTACAGGGCCCAATCAGCCCCAGCATTTT. This codes for CASSTGPNQPQHF. The genes are TRBV11-2 and TRBJ1-5, with D maybe TRBD1 (6 bases). Germline CDR1 SGHAT, CDR2 FQNNGV. Between the trimmed V and J ends, which lost 6 bases and 3 bases, there was a span of 9 bases. The CDR3 loop spans 13 amino acids.

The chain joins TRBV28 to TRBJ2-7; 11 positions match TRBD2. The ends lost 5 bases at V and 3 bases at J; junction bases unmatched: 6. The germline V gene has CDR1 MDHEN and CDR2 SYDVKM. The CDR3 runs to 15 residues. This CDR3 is CASSTSGGKLYEQYF. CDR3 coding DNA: TGTGCCAGCAGTACTAGCGGGGGAAAACTCTACGAGCAGTACTTC.

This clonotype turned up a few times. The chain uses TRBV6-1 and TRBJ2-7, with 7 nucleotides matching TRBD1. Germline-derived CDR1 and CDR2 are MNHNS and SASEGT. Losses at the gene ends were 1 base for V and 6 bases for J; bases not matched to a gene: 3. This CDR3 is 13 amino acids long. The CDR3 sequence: CASSEEGAGEQYF. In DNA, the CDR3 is TGTGCCAGCAGTGAAGAGGGGGCGGGCGAGCAGTACTTC.

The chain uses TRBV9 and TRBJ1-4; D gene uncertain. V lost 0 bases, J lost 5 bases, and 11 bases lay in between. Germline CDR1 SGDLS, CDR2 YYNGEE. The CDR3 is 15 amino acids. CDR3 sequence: CASSVAGLKNEKLFF. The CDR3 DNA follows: TGTGCCAGCAGCGTAGCGGGGTTGAAGAATGAAAAACTGTTTTTT.

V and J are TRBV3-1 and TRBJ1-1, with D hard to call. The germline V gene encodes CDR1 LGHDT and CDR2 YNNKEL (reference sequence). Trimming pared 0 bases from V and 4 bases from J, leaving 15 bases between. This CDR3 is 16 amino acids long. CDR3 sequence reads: CASSQDGLLEGTEAFF. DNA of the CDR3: TGTGCCAGCAGCCAAGATGGTCTGCTGGAGGGCACTGAAGCTTTCTTT. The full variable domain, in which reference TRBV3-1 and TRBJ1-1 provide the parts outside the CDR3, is DTAVSQTPKYLVTQMGNDKSIKCEQNLGHDTMYWYKQDSKKFLKIMFSYNNKELIINETVPNRFSPKSPDKAHLNLHINSLELGDSAVYFCASSQDGLLEGTEAFFGQGTRLTVV.

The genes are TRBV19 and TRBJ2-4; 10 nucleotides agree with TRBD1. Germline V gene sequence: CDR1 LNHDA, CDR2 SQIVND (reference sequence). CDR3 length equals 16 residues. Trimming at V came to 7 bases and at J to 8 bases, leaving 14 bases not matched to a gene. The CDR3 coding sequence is TGTGCCAGTACCTCTGGACAGGGGGGGCCCATGGACATTCAGTACTTC. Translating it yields CASTSGQGGPMDIQYF.

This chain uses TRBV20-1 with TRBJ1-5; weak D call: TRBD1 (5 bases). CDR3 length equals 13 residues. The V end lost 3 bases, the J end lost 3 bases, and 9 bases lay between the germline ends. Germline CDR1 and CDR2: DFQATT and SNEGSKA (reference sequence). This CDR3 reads CSASGTDNQPQHF. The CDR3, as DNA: TGCAGTGCTAGCGGGACGGACAATCAGCCCCAGCATTTT.

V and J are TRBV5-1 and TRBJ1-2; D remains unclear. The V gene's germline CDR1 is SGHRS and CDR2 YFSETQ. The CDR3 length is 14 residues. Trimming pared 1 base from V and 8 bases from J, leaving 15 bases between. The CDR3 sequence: CASSLNFLSGGYTF. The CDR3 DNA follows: TGCGCCAGCAGCTTGAACTTTTTGTCGGGCGGCTACACCTTC.

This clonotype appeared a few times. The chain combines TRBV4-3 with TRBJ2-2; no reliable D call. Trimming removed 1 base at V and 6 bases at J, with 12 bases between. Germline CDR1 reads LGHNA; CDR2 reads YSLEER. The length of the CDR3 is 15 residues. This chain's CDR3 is CASSQGSGQAGELFF. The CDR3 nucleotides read TGCGCCAGCAGCCAAGGCTCCGGCCAGGCCGGGGAGCTGTTTTTT.

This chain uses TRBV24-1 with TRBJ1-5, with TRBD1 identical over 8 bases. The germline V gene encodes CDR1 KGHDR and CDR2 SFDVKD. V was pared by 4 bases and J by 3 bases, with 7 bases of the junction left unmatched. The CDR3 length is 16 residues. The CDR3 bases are TGTGCCACCAGTGACCCTAGACAGGGGATCAATCAGCCCCAGCATTTT. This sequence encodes CATSDPRQGINQPQHF.

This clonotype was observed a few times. CDR3 amino acids: CASSLEVMTEAFF. The CDR3 DNA is TGTGCCAGCAGTTTGGAGGTTATGACTGAAGCTTTCTTT. The V call is TRBV12-3 or TRBV12-4, the J call TRBJ1-1; D is unresolved. The CDR3 contains 13 residues. V was pared by 3 bases and J by 5 bases, with 10 bases between.

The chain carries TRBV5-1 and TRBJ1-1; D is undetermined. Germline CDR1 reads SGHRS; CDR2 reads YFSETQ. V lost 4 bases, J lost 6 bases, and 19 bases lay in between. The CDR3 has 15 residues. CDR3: CASSPSSTPGSEAFF. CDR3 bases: TGCGCCAGCAGCCCTTCCTCCACCCCGGGGTCTGAAGCTTTCTTT.

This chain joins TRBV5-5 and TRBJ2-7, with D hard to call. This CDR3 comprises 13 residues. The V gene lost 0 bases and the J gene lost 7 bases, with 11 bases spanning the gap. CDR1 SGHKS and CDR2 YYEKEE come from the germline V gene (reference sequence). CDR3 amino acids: CASSLALGNEQYV. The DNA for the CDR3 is TGTGCCAGCAGCTTGGCCTTAGGCAATGAGCAGTACGTC.

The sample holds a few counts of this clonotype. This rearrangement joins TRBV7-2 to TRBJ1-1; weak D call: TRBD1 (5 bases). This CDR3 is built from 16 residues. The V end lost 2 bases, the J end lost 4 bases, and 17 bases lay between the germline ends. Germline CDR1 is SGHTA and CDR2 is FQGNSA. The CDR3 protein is CASSLWGPGIPTEAFF. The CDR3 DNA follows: TGTGCCAGCAGCTTATGGGGCCCGGGGATCCCCACTGAAGCTTTCTTT. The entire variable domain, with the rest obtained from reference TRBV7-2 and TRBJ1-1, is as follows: GAGVSQSPSNKVTEKGKDVELRCDPISGHTALYWYRQSLGQGLEFLIYFQGNSAPDKSGLPSDRFSAERTGGSVSTLTIQRTQQEDSAVYLCASSLWGPGIPTEAFFGQGTRLTVV.

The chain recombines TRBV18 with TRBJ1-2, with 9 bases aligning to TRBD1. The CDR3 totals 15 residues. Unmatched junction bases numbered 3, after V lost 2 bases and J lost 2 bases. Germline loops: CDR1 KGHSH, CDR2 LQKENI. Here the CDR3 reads CASSPNRGLNYGYTF. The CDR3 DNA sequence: TGTGCCAGCTCACCAAACAGGGGGCTAAACTATGGCTACACCTTC.

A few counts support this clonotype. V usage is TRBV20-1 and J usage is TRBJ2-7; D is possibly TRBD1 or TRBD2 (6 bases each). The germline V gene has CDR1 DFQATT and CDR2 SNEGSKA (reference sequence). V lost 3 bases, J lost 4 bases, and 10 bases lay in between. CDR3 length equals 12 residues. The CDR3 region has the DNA TGCAGTGCTAGCGGGGGCCAGTACGAGCAGTACTTC. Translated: CSASGGQYEQYF.

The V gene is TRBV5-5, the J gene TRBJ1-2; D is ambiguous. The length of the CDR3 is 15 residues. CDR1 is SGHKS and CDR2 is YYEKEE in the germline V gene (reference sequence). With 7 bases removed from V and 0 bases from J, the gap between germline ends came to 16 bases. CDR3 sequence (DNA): TGTGCCAGCGCGGAGGTGCCAGGTGCTAACTATGGCTACACCTTC. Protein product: CASAEVPGANYGYTF.